This T cell receptor (beta chain) was obtained from a study of T cells in Graves' hyperthyroidism and ophthalmopathy. RNA transcripts served as the template for amplifying TCR beta CDR3 regions. First-round RT-PCR of the TCR CDR3 relied on the HTBI primer set. In TCRdb, the multiplex PCR reads were re-called with MiXCR into one record per CDR3 protein. The sample includes a few hundred thousand distinct CDR3 sequences, approximately 15% of them seen just once. This CDR3 is built from 15 residues. After removal of 5 bases from V and 2 bases from J, the junction contained 5 bases not matched to a gene. CDR1 is DFQATT and CDR2 is SNEGSKA in the germline V gene (reference sequence). Concerning this clonotype: A single base separates this from a much larger clone, so it may be a read error.

V usage is TRBV20-1 and J usage is TRBJ2-1, with 11 bases aligning to TRBD2. Sequenced input: blood. The sequence was collected from a woman aged 30 to 39 with Graves' ophthalmopathy. The DNA of the CDR3 is TGCAGTGCTGGGGAGGGACTAGCGGCCTACAATGAGCAGTTCTTC. This encodes CSAGEGLAAYNEQFF.